This TCR beta chain was sequenced for a study of radiation and T cells in renal cell carcinoma (dated by TCRdb to the early 2020s). Some background on the complete study: Samples were obtained from a clinical trial, in which 15 Gy stereotactic body radiation therapy was delivered to primary renal cell carcinomas and nephrectomy was performed 4 weeks later. In total, approximately 53 samples underwent TCR beta sequencing: 25 or so tumors plus 27 peripheral blood samples. Across all 50 or so samples, more than 4,000,000 unique CDR3 nucleotide sequences, encoding about 2,700,000 unique CDR3 amino acid sequences, were identified. The research as a whole found: Dynamics of the blood repertoire were not tracked past 4 weeks after treatment. The single-armed trial design could not address effects of radiation dose or scheduling on the TCR repertoire. Because pretreatment tumor biopsies were not available, the study could not determine whether clonotypes were already present within the tumor at baseline. In blood, the top tumor clonotypes increased from baseline to 2 weeks after radiation and then shrank by 4 weeks, which suggests a temporary expansion of tumor-resident clones.

After removal of 4 bases from V and 4 bases from J, the junction retains 7 bases not matched to a gene. From the germline V gene, CDR1 is SGHRS and CDR2 is YFSETQ. Spanning cysteine to phenylalanine, the CDR3 consists of 14 amino acids. The retained sequence is limited to the CDR3, 42 bases, with the frame set at the first base. Notes on this clone: Which antigen it targets is not known. No much larger clonotype is one base removed from it; base qualities were not supplied. Other nucleotide sequences from this sample produce the same CDR3.

Reading the label with the study, this specimen's time point is: baseline pretreatment blood. Sample treatment or condition, as interpreted from the label and publication: 15 Gy SBRT to primary tumor, nephrectomy 4 weeks later. Serial peripheral blood from radiation-treated patients was sampled at baseline, 2 weeks and 4 weeks after SBRT to track tumor-enriched clonotypes. Every patient's renal cell carcinoma showed clear cell pathology. The QIAamp DNA Blood Mini Kit (Qiagen) was used to prepare genomic DNA for TCR sequencing. Only samples passing all quality control checks were included in the analyses. TCR beta libraries were generated from genomic DNA with the immunoSEQ kit, following the manufacturer's recommendations. To prepare libraries, a first multiplex PCR with proprietary primers was run, followed by a second PCR that added unique barcodes, and a bead cleanup was done after each round. A positive control reaction and a negative control reaction, both provided in the kit, were run with every batch of samples. The final libraries were assessed on an Agilent 4200 TapeStation D1000 ScreenTape, pooled by volume, and quantified by qPCR. Sequencing was performed on an Illumina NextSeq500 using a MidOutput 150-cycle cartridge, with 156 Read1 cycles, 15 Index1 cycles, and the kit custom primers. The pooled library was loaded at approximately 0.96 pM, and around 22% PhiX control was spiked in. In the paper's pipeline: The vendor-processed data were analyzed in R, and a clonotype was defined as all T cells that share the same CDR3 nucleotide sequence. For clone abundance analyses, frequencies were normalized to the 10,000 most abundant clones per sample. Public T cell clones, which averaged fewer than five per sample, were removed prior to analysis. A difference in abundance of at least 32-fold between compartments was used to define tumor-enriched and baseline blood-enriched clonotypes. A beta-binomial differential abundance model was used to identify clonotypes that were expanded or contracted between blood time points. Tumor-blood repertoire similarity was measured with the Baroni-Urbani and Buser coefficient, and groups were compared using two-tailed Wilcoxon tests in R. Drawn from immuneACCESS, this table holds only the in-frame rearrangements with V and J called that TCRdb kept. Clones are partly lost; checked studies trace under half to an unresolved V gene and leave the rest unexplained. V and J calls plus clone size are reproduced from that table; the DNA served to infer D and trimming. In all, the sample holds about 130,000 clones, and roughly 88% of those were seen once. About 12% of the sample is in the top ten clones.

This material consisted of blood, taken from a patient whose treatment included radiotherapy and nephrectomy. The receptor comes from a woman between 50 and 59 years old with renal cell carcinoma. The rearranged segments are TRBV5-1 and TRBJ2-7, with 8 central nucleotides matching TRBD1. This receptor carries the CDR3 CASSLGTGGYEQYF. The bases read TGCGCCAGCAGCCTCGGAACAGGGGGTTACGAGCAGTACTTC.